What follows are 27 T cell receptor beta chains derived from one specimen sequenced in a study of blood T cell repertoires in COVID-19. Using immunoSEQ multiplex PCR, the repertoire was profiled, and TCRdb retains in-frame clones only, with some absent. Here the sample spans over 45,000 clones, approximately 82% being singletons. Sequenced: peripheral blood. All receptors derive from a woman of 80 years or more with acute or convalescent COVID-19.

This clone appeared a single time. For the CDR3, the DNA is TGTGCCAGCACCGAGCGGGGGGCAGGCCGCAATGAGCAGTTCTTC. Its translation is CASTERGAGRNEQFF. The chain employs TRBV2 and TRBJ2-1; 9 positions agree with TRBD2. The CDR3 has 15 residues. V gave up 7 bases and J gave up 6 bases; unmatched junction bases: 10. The germline V gene encodes CDR1 SNHLY and CDR2 FYNNEI.

The V call is TRBV11-3, the J call TRBJ2-1; the D gene is possibly TRBD1 (6 bases). V gave up 5 bases and J gave up 7 bases, with 15 bases separating them. There are 14 residues in the CDR3. The V gene's germline CDR1 is SGHNT and CDR2 YENEEA. The CDR3 nucleotides read TGTGCCAGCAGCCAAAGGACAGCGAGTAATGAGCAGTTCTTC. This codes for CASSQRTASNEQFF.

The rearrangement uses TRBV3-1 (or the pseudogene TRBV3-2) and TRBJ1-4; D not resolved. This CDR3 is 14 amino acids long. The germline gives CDR1 LGHDT, CDR2 YNNKEL (reference sequence). Trimming shortened V by 9 bases and J by 5 bases, and 16 bases separated the two germline ends. CDR3 amino acids: CASSMWLQNEKLFF. CDR3 sequence (DNA): TGTGCCAGTTCGATGTGGCTCCAGAATGAAAAACTGTTTTTT.

This chain connects TRBV6-5 to TRBJ1-4; D ambiguous. V lost 6 bases to trimming and J lost 3 bases, with 8 bases between them. CDR3 size: 13 residues. Germline V gene sequence: CDR1 MNHEY, CDR2 SVGAGI. CDR3 nucleotide sequence: TGTGCCAGCAGGGGCAGTGCTAATGAAAAACTGTTTTTT. Amino acids: CASRGSANEKLFF.

V usage is TRBV5-1 and J usage is TRBJ2-2; 16 bases are shared with TRBD2. Germline CDR1 SGHRS, CDR2 YFSETQ. The CDR3 consists of 21 residues. V lost 0 bases, J lost 5 bases, and 13 bases stayed unmatched. The CDR3 loop is CASSLEPQGTSGRAETGELFF. CDR3 sequence (DNA): TGCGCCAGCAGCTTGGAACCCCAGGGGACTAGCGGGAGGGCCGAGACCGGGGAGCTGTTTTTT. The full variable domain, with the rest looked up from reference TRBV5-1 and TRBJ2-2, is KAGVTQTPRYLIKTRGQQVTLSCSPISGHRSVSWYQQTPGQGLQFLFEYFSETQRNKGNFPGRFSGRQFSNSRSEMNVSTLELGDSALYLCASSLEPQGTSGRAETGELFFGEGSRLTVL.

V usage is TRBV19 and J usage is TRBJ2-2, with 7 positions matching TRBD2. The V gene's germline CDR1 is LNHDA and CDR2 SQIVND (reference sequence). Trimming at V came to 3 bases and at J to 0 bases, leaving 1 base not matched to a gene. This CDR3 is built from 15 residues. DNA of the CDR3: TGTGCCAGTAGTATCGGGACTACGAACACCGGGGAGCTGTTTTTT. This sequence encodes CASSIGTTNTGELFF. Combining the CDR3 with reference TRBV19 and TRBJ2-2 gives the whole variable domain DGGITQSPKYLFRKEGQNVTLSCEQNLNHDAMYWYRQDPGQGLRLIYYSQIVNDFQKGDIAEGYSVSREKKESFPLTVTSAQKNPTAFYLCASSIGTTNTGELFFGEGSRLTVL.

This rearrangement joins TRBV4-1 to TRBJ2-1, with 8 bases fitting TRBD1. In germline, CDR1 is MGHRA, CDR2 YSYEKL. J was trimmed by 6 bases and V by 7 bases; bases with no gene match: 17. The CDR3 is 17 residues long. The CDR3 loop is CASNPSQGAGGINEQFF. The CDR3 region has the DNA TGCGCCAGCAACCCTTCGCAGGGGGCGGGTGGGATCAATGAGCAGTTCTTC.

The chain links TRBV3-1 (or the pseudogene TRBV3-2) to TRBJ1-5; TRBD1 matches 9 bases. V lost 1 base and J lost 4; bases outside the gene matches: 8. The CDR3 spans 17 residues. The germline CDR1 and CDR2 sequences are LGHDT and YNNKEL (reference sequence). CDR3 amino acids: CASSQGTGTGYNQPQHF. The CDR3, as DNA: TGTGCCAGCAGCCAAGGGACCGGGACAGGGTATAATCAGCCCCAGCATTTT.

J is TRBJ1-2 and V is TRBV27; 7 bases map to TRBD1. V gave up 2 bases and J gave up 3 bases; unmatched junction bases: 12. CDR3 length: 17 amino acids. In germline, CDR1 is MNHEY, CDR2 SMNVEV (reference sequence). The CDR3 nucleotides read TGTGCCAGCAGTTTAGGGTCGGGACAGTGGGGGGACTATGGCTACACCTTC. Its translation is CASSLGSGQWGDYGYTF.

The chain combines TRBV6-1 with TRBJ1-3; no firm D call. V gave up 0 bases and J gave up 0 bases, with 3 bases separating them. CDR3 length: 14 amino acids. The germline CDR1 and CDR2 sequences are MNHNS and SASEGT. This chain's CDR3 is CASSEASSGNTIYF. The CDR3 DNA sequence: TGTGCCAGCAGTGAAGCCAGCTCTGGAAACACCATATATTTT.

V is TRBV7-2 and J is TRBJ2-1; 9 bases fit TRBD1. The V gene's germline CDR1 is SGHTA and CDR2 FQGNSA. Trimming at V came to 6 bases and at J to 4 bases, leaving 7 bases not matched to a gene. The CDR3 has 15 residues. CDR3 loop: CASSYDRGRYNEQFF. In DNA form, the CDR3 reads TGTGCCAGCAGTTACGACAGGGGGAGGTACAATGAGCAGTTCTTC. The entire variable domain, with the rest obtained from reference TRBV7-2 and TRBJ2-1, is as follows: GAGVSQSPSNKVTEKGKDVELRCDPISGHTALYWYRQSLGQGLEFLIYFQGNSAPDKSGLPSDRFSAERTGGSVSTLTIQRTQQEDSAVYLCASSYDRGRYNEQFFGPGTRLTVL.

The chain recombines TRBV18 with TRBJ2-7; maybe TRBD1 (6 bases). The CDR3 extends over 15 amino acids. Trimming took off 3 bases at V and 3 bases at J, with 15 bases between the two ends. Germline-derived CDR1 and CDR2 are KGHSH and LQKENI. The CDR3: CASSPQPQGSYEQYF. The CDR3 nucleotides read TGTGCCAGCTCACCCCAACCACAGGGTAGCTACGAGCAGTACTTC.

This clone was detected only once. The chain carries TRBV28 and TRBJ1-2; tentative D call: TRBD1 (5 bases). The CDR3 covers 12 residues. V lost 5 bases and J 3 bases, leaving 7 bases between the germline ends. CDR1 and CDR2 (germline): MDHEN, SYDVKM. The CDR3 sequence is CASSAGHYGYTF. The CDR3 nucleotides read TGTGCCAGCAGTGCAGGGCACTATGGCTACACCTTC.

This clone was detected once. The chain combines TRBV28 with TRBJ1-1; 9 bases match TRBD1. Germline lookup yields CDR1 MDHEN and CDR2 SYDVKM. With V trimmed by 3 bases and J by 8 bases, 10 bases remained unmatched. This CDR3 region has 15 residues. CDR3: CASSLLDRGKSEAFF. The CDR3 DNA is TGTGCCAGCAGTTTGTTAGACAGGGGGAAGTCGGAAGCTTTCTTT.

The rearrangement links TRBV19 to TRBJ1-5, with D tentatively TRBD1 (6 bases). The germline V gene has CDR1 LNHDA and CDR2 SQIVND (reference sequence). This CDR3 contains 13 residues. The V gene lost 11 bases and the J gene lost 5 bases, with 16 bases spanning the gap. CDR3 region: CAVAGQSHQPQHF. As DNA, the CDR3 is TGTGCCGTTGCAGGACAGAGCCATCAGCCCCAGCATTTT.

The rearrangement uses TRBV30 and TRBJ2-7; 13 bases map to TRBD2. Germline CDR1 and CDR2: GTSNPN and SVGIG (reference sequence). With 6 bases clipped from V and 6 bases from J, the junction kept 17 bases outside the gene matches. The CDR3 covers 17 residues. DNA for the CDR3: TGTGCCTGCAAATCGGGACTAGCGGGAAATAGGGCCTCCGAGCAGTACTTC. It specifies CACKSGLAGNRASEQYF.

This clone was recorded once. The chain links TRBV27 to TRBJ2-1; 13 bases map to TRBD2. CDR1 is MNHEY, CDR2 SMNVEV, per germline (reference sequence). V trimming: 3 bases; J trimming: 7 bases; junction bases outside the gene matches: 12. The CDR3 sequence is 18 residues long. CDR3 coding DNA: TGTGCCAGCAGTTTCCTACTAGCGGGAGGGCCGCGTGAGAATGAGCAGTTCTTC. Translated, it gives CASSFLLAGGPRENEQFF.

V gene TRBV28 combines with J gene TRBJ2-5; the match to TRBD1 covers 9 bases. The CDR3 covers 14 residues. The germline CDR1 and CDR2 sequences are MDHEN and SYDVKM. V trimming: 6 bases; J trimming: 5 bases; junction bases outside the gene matches: 7. CDR3 DNA sequence: TGTGCCAGCAGCCGACAGGGGGTGGGGGAGACCCAGTACTTC. Translated, it gives CASSRQGVGETQYF.

The chain is built from TRBV7-9 and TRBJ1-1; TRBD1 might be the D (5 bases). V gave up 5 bases and J gave up 1 base, with 8 bases separating them. The CDR3 is made up of 13 amino acids. CDR1 SEHNR and CDR2 FQNEAQ come from the germline V gene (reference sequence). The CDR3 protein is CASSVDRNTEAFF. The CDR3 DNA follows: TGTGCCAGCAGCGTAGACAGGAACACTGAAGCTTTCTTT. The whole variable domain, filled in from reference TRBV7-9 and TRBJ1-1, reads DTGVSQNPRHKITKRGQNVTFRCDPISEHNRLYWYRQTLGQGPEFLTYFQNEAQLEKSRLLSDRFSAERPKGSFSTLEIQRTEQGDSAMYLCASSVDRNTEAFFGQGTRLTVV.

The chain combines TRBV5-4 with TRBJ2-5, with 9 bases identical to TRBD2. Germline V gene lookup returns CDR1 SGHNT and CDR2 YYREEE (reference sequence). V lost 0 bases and J lost 1; bases outside the gene matches: 1. This CDR3 has 15 residues. The CDR3 DNA sequence: TGTGCCAGCAGCTTGGAGCGGGGGGCCCAAGAGACCCAGTACTTC. Its translation: CASSLERGAQETQYF.

This clone has only one observation. The chain recombines TRBV21-1 with TRBJ1-5. TRBV21-1 is tagged as a pseudogene. The CDR3 sequence is 16 residues long. CDR3 loop: CASRQPRGAICQPQHF. The CDR3 DNA reads TGTGCCAGCAGGCAGCCCCGGGGGGCGATTTGTCAGCCCCAGCATTTT.

The genes are TRBV30 and TRBJ2-1; tentative D call: TRBD2 (6 bases). The CDR3 runs to 15 residues. The V end lost 0 bases, the J end lost 3 bases, and 12 bases lay between the germline ends. Germline CDR1 and CDR2: GTSNPN and SVGIG (reference sequence). The DNA for the CDR3 is TGTGCCTGGAGTGTAGGGGCTAGCGTCTACAATGAGCAGTTCTTC. It specifies CAWSVGASVYNEQFF.

This clone is termed medium-sized. This sequence joins TRBV4-1 and TRBJ2-7; TRBD2 aligns across 8 bases. The CDR3 sequence is 17 residues long. J gave up 0 bases and V 2 bases, and 9 bases lay outside the gene matches. Germline values: CDR1 MGHRA, CDR2 YSYEKL. The CDR3 reads CASSQKTSGSSSYEQYF. CDR3 DNA: TGCGCCAGCAGCCAAAAAACAAGCGGGAGTAGCTCCTACGAGCAGTACTTC.

The sample holds a few counts of this clone. CDR3 sequence reads: CATRTSGSYNEQFF. CDR3 sequence (DNA): TGTGCCACCAGAACTAGCGGGTCCTACAATGAGCAGTTCTTC. This sequence joins TRBV7-9 and TRBJ2-1; 9 nucleotides align to TRBD2. This CDR3 contains 14 residues. V trimming: 10 bases; J trimming: 1 base; junction bases outside the gene matches: 5. CDR1 SEHNR and CDR2 FQNEAQ come from the germline V gene (reference sequence).

This chain uses TRBV27 with TRBJ2-1; TRBD2 aligns across 10 bases. CDR1 is MNHEY and CDR2 is SMNVEV in the germline V gene (reference sequence). This CDR3 comprises 15 residues. V trimming: 1 base; J trimming: 6 bases; junction bases outside the gene matches: 3. CDR3: CASSLFQREGNEQFF. DNA for the CDR3: TGTGCCAGCAGTTTATTCCAGCGGGAGGGCAATGAGCAGTTCTTC.

This chain connects TRBV28 to TRBJ1-2, with a weak D call TRBD1 (6 bases). The CDR3 loop spans 14 amino acids. Germline CDR1 and CDR2: MDHEN and SYDVKM. Trimming removed 7 bases from V and 5 bases from J, with 17 bases in between. The chain's CDR3 is CASTEGGWSYGYTF. The CDR3, as DNA: TGTGCCAGCACCGAGGGGGGGTGGAGTTATGGCTACACCTTC.

V is TRBV7-9 and J is TRBJ2-3; 7 nucleotides agree with TRBD1. The CDR3 length is 15 residues. V shed 3 bases and J 1 base; nucleotides not matched to a gene: 4. CDR1 is SEHNR, CDR2 FQNEAQ, per germline (reference sequence). This CDR3 is CASSLRQGRTDTQYF. The CDR3 region has the DNA TGTGCCAGCAGCTTGAGACAGGGACGCACAGATACGCAGTATTTT.